This T cell receptor beta chain was observed in a study of beta chain features in type 1 diabetes. V was clipped by 3 bases and J by 4 bases, with 19 bases between them. The CDR3 consists of 16 residues. Germline assignment: CDR1 SGDLS and CDR2 YYNGEE. Purity of each sorted population was above 95%. Every bit of the isolated RNA underwent reverse transcription, so sequencing read expressed TCRB transcripts. TCRdb's copy holds only in-frame clones and misses some; the assay was immunoSEQ multiplex PCR. The table records about 740,000 clones, about an eighth of them present only once. General study results and limits: Within each of all four CD4+ subsets, Type 1 diabetes patients had TCRB CDR3s that were moderately but significantly shorter. Compared with healthy donors, patients appeared to share more similar naive, central memory and regulatory TCRB repertoires.

This clone was observed a few times. Its antigen remains unknown. The clonotype comes from a man aged 18-30 years with type 1 diabetes. This chain uses TRBV9 with TRBJ1-1; perhaps TRBD1 as D (5 bases). Material: naive CD4+ T cells from blood. The CDR3 DNA follows: TGTGCCAGCAGCGATTCTTATCCGGGACCCCTCACTGAAGCTTTCTTT. Protein sequence: CASSDSYPGPLTEAFF.